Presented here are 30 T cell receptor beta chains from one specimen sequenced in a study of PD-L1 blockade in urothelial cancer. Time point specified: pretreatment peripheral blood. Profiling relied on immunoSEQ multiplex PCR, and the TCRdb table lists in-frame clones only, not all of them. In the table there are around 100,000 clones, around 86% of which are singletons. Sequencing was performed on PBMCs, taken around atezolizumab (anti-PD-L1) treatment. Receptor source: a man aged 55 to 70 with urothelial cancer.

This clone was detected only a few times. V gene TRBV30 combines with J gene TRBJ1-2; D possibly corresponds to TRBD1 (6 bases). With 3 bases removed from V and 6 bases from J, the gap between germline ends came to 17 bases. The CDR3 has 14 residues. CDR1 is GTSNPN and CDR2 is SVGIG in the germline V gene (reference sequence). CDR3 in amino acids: CAWRGMDSGNGYTF. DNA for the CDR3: TGTGCCTGGAGAGGGATGGACAGTGGAAATGGCTACACCTTC.

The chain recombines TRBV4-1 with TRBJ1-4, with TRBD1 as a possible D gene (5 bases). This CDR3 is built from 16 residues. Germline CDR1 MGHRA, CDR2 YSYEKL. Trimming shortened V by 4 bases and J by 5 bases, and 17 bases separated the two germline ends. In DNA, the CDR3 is TGCGCCAGCAGCCCGGGTGTGGGGCGCTTGAATGAAAAACTGTTTTTT. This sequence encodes CASSPGVGRLNEKLFF.

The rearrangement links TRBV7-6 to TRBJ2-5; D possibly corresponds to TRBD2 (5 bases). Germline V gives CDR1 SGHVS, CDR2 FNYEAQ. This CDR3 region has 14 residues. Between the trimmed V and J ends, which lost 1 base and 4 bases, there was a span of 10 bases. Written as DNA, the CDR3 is TGTGCCAGCAGCTTAGGTGGGAGAGGAGAGACCCAGTACTTC. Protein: CASSLGGRGETQYF. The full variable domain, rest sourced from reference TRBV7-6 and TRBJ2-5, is GAGVSQSPRYKVTKRGQDVALRCDPISGHVSLYWYRQALGQGPEFLTYFNYEAQQDKSGLPNDRFSAERPEGSISTLTIQRTEQRDSAMYRCASSLGGRGETQYFGPGTRLLVL.

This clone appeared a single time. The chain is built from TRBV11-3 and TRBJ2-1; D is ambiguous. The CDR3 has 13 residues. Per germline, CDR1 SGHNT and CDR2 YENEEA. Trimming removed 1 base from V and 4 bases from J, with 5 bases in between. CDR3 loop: CASSLAVYNEQFF. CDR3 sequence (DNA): TGTGCCAGCAGCTTAGCCGTATACAATGAGCAGTTCTTC.

The CDR3 loop reads CASSVVGAKLTDTQYF. The CDR3 DNA is TGTGCCAGCAGCGTAGTGGGAGCGAAGTTGACAGATACGCAGTATTTT. This chain links TRBV9 with TRBJ2-3, with D possibly being TRBD2 (5 bases). Per the germline V gene, CDR1 is SGDLS and CDR2 is YYNGEE. CDR3 size: 16 residues. Trimming cost V 0 bases and J 3 bases, with 14 bases left between them.

As DNA, the CDR3 is TGTGCCAGCAGCTTACTAGCCAACTCCTACGAGCAGTACTTC. Translated: CASSLLANSYEQYF. The rearrangement joins TRBV6-1 to TRBJ2-7; perhaps TRBD2 as D (6 bases). V was pared by 6 bases and J by 0 bases, with 12 bases between. The CDR3 covers 14 residues. Germline assignment: CDR1 MNHNS and CDR2 SASEGT.

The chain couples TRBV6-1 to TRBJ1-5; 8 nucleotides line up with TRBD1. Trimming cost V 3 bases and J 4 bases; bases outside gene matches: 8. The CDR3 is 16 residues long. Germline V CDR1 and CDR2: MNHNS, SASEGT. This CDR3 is CASSDLAGQVNQPQHF. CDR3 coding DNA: TGTGCCAGCAGTGACCTGGCGGGACAGGTTAATCAGCCCCAGCATTTT.

CDR3 sequence reads: CSARQLEEQFF. CDR3 DNA: TGCAGTGCCCGACAACTCGAAGAGCAGTTCTTC. The V gene is TRBV20-1, the J gene TRBJ2-1; D ambiguous. The CDR3 extends over 11 amino acids. Germline V gives CDR1 DFQATT, CDR2 SNEGSKA (reference sequence). The V end lost 6 bases, the J end lost 10 bases, and 13 bases lay between the germline ends.

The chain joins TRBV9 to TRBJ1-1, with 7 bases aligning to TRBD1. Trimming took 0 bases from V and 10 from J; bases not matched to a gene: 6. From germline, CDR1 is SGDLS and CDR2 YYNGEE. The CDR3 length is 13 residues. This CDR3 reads CASSVARQGLAFF. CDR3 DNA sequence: TGTGCCAGCAGCGTAGCGAGACAGGGTTTAGCTTTCTTT.

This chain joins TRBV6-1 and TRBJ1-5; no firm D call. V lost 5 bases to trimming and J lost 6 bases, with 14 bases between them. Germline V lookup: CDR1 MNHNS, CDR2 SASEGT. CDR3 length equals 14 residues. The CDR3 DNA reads TGTGCCAGCAGTCCCCAGAGGGAAGCTCAGCCCCAGCATTTT. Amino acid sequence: CASSPQREAQPQHF.

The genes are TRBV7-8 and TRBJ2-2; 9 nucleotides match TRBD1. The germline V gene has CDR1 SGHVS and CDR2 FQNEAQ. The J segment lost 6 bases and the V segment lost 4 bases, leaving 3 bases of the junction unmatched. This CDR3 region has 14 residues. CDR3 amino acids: CASSSGTGPGELFF. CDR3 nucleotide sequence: TGTGCCAGCAGCTCTGGGACAGGGCCCGGGGAGCTGTTTTTT.

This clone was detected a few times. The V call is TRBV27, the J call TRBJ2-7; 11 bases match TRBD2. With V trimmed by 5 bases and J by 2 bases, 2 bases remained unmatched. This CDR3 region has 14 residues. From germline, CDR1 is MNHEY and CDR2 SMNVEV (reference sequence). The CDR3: CASSRSGRAYEQYF. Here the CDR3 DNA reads TGTGCCAGCAGTCGTAGCGGGAGGGCCTACGAGCAGTACTTC.

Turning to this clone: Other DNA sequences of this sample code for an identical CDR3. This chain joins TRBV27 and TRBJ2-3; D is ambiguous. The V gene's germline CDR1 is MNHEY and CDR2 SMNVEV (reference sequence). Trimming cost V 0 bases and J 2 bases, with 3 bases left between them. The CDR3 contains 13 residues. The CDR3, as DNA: TGTGCCAGCAGTTTATCCATCACAGATACGCAGTATTTT. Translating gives CASSLSITDTQYF.

The CDR3 DNA reads TGTGCCAGCAGTCAAAGCGGGGCCGAGTTCTTC. This codes for CASSQSGAEFF. The rearrangement uses TRBV7-9 and TRBJ2-1; 7 nucleotides align to TRBD2. Looked up from germline, CDR1 is SEHNR and CDR2 is FQNEAQ (reference sequence). The CDR3 has 11 residues. The V segment lost 6 bases and the J segment 14 bases; nucleotides outside the gene matches: 7.

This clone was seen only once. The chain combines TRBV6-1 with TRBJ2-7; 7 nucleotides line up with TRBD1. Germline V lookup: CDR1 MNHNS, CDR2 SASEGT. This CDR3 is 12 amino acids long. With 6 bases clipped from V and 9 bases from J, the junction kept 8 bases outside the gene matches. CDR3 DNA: TGTGCCAGCAGCAAAGACAGGGTTTGGCAGTACTTC. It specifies CASSKDRVWQYF.

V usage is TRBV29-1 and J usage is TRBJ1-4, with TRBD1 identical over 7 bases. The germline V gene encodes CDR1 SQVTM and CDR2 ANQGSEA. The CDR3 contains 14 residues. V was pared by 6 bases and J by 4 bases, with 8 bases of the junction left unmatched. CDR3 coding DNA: TGCAGCGTGCAAGCGACAGGGTTTAATGAAAAACTGTTTTTT. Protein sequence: CSVQATGFNEKLFF.

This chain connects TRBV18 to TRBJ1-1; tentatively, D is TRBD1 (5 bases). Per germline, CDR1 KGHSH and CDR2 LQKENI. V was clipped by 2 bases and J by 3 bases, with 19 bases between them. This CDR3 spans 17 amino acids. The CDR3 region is CASSPGGAGLADTEAFF. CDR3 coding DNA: TGTGCCAGCTCACCAGGAGGGGCAGGGCTGGCGGACACTGAAGCTTTCTTT.

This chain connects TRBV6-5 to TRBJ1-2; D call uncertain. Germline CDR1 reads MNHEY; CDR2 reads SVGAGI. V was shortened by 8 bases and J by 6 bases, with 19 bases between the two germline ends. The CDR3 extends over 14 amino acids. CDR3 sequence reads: CASQKGSGGNGYTF. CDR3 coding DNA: TGTGCCAGCCAAAAAGGATCAGGTGGTAATGGCTACACCTTC.

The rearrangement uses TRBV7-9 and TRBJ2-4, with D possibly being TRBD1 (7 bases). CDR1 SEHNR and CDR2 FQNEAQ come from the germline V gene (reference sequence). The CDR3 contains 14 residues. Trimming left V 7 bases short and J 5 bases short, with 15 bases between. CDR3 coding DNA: TGTGCCAGCACCAATTCAGGGGGGCAAAACATTCAGTACTTC. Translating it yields CASTNSGGQNIQYF.

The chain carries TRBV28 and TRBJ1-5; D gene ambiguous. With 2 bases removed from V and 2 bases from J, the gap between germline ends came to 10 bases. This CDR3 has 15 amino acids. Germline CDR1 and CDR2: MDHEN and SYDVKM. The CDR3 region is CASSLGLAGNQPQHF. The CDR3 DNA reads TGTGCCAGCAGTTTAGGCCTAGCGGGCAATCAGCCCCAGCATTTT. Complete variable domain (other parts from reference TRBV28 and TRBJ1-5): DVKVTQSSRYLVKRTGEKVFLECVQDMDHENMFWYRQDPGLGLRLIYFSYDVKMKEKGDIPEGYSVSREKKERFSLILESASTNQTSMYLCASSLGLAGNQPQHFGDGTRLSIL.

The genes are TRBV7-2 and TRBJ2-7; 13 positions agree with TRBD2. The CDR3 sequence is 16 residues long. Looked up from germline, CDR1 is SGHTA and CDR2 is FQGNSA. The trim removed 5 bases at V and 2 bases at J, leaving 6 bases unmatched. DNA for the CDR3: TGTGCCAGCAGCGTCCGACTAGCGGGGGGACCCTACGAGCAGTACTTC. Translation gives CASSVRLAGGPYEQYF.

CDR3: CASSQTSGAYEQYF. The CDR3 bases are TGTGCCAGCAGCCAGACTAGCGGGGCCTACGAGCAGTACTTC. The chain has TRBV4-2 and TRBJ2-7; 11 bases map to TRBD2. Germline V gene lookup returns CDR1 LGHNA and CDR2 YNFKEQ. The V segment lost 3 bases and the J segment 2 bases; nucleotides outside the gene matches: 0. The CDR3 loop spans 14 amino acids.

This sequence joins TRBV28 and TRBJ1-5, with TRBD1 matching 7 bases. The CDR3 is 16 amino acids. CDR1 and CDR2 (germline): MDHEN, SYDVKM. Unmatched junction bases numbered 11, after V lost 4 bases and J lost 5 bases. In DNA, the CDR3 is TGTGCCAGCAGTTCCCTCGGGACAGCCCTGGATCAGCCCCAGCATTTT. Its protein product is CASSSLGTALDQPQHF.

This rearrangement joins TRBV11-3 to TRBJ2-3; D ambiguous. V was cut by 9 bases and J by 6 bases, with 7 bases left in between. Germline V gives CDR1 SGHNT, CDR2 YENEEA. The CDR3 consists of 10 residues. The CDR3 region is CASPEDTQYF. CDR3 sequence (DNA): TGTGCCAGTCCTGAGGATACGCAGTATTTT.

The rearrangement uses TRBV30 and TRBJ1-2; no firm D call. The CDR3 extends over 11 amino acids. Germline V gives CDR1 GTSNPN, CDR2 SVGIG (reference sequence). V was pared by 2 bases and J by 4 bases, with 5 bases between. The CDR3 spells CAWSTIYGYTF. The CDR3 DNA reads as TGTGCCTGGAGTACAATCTATGGCTACACCTTC.

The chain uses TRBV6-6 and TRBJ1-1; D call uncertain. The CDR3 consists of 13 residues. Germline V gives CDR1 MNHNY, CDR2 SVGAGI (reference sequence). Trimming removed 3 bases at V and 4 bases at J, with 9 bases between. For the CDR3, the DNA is TGTGCCAGCAGTTATCTCGGTGGCACTGAAGCTTTCTTT. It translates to CASSYLGGTEAFF.

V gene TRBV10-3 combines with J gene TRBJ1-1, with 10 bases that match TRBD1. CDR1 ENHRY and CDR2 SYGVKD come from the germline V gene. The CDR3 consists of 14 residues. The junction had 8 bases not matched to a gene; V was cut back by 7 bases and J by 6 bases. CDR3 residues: CAITQGQGSAEAFF. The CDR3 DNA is TGTGCCATCACCCAGGGACAGGGGAGCGCTGAAGCTTTCTTT.

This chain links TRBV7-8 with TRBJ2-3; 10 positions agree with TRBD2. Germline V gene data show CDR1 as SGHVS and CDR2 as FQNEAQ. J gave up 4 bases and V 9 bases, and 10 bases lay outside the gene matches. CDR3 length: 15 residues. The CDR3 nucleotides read TGTGCCAGTGTTACAGCGGGAGGGGTTGCAGATACGCAGTATTTT. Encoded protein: CASVTAGGVADTQYF. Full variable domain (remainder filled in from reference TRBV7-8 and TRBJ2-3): GAGVSQSPRYKVAKRGQDVALRCDPISGHVSLFWYQQALGQGPEFLTYFQNEAQLDKSGLPSDRFFAERPEGSVSTLKIQRTQQEDSAVYLCASVTAGGVADTQYFGPGTRLTVL.

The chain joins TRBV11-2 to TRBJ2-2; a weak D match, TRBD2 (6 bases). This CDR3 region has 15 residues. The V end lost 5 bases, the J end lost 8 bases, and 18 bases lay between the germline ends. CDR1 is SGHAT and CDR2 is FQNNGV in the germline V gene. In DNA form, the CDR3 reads TGTGCCAGCAGCCTTAATTTGGGAGGTGCTGGGGAGCTGTTTTTT. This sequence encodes CASSLNLGGAGELFF.

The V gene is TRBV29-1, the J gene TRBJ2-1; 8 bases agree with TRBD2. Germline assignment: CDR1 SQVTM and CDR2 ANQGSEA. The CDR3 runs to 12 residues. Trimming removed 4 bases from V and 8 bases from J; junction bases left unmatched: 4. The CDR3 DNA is TGCAGCGTTGGAGAGCGGGGGTATGAGCAGTTCTTC. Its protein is CSVGERGYEQFF.